Listed here are 20 T cell receptor beta chains from one sample, sequenced in a study of T cells in Graves' hyperthyroidism and ophthalmopathy. Amplification of TCR beta CDR3 regions was performed using RNA transcripts as template. The HTBI primer set served for first-round RT-PCR of the TCR CDR3. TCRdb re-derived calls from the multiplex PCR reads in MiXCR, one entry per CDR3 protein. This table has over 250,000 distinct CDR3 sequences, 22% appearing once. Input material: blood. Receptors were obtained from a man aged 30-40 years with Graves' ophthalmopathy.

The table lists this clonotype with a few counts. The V and J genes are TRBV27 and TRBJ1-1; TRBD1 matches at 9 bases. CDR3 length: 15 amino acids. The V segment lost 9 bases and the J segment 4 bases; nucleotides outside the gene matches: 12. Germline V gives CDR1 MNHEY, CDR2 SMNVEV (reference sequence). CDR3 nucleotides: TGTGCCAGTAACCCGAACAGGGGGCGATTCACTGAAGCTTTCTTT. This encodes CASNPNRGRFTEAFF.

This clonotype showed up many times. The rearrangement links TRBV11-3 to TRBJ2-1; TRBD2 aligns across 10 bases. The germline V gene encodes CDR1 SGHNT and CDR2 YENEEA. V lost 2 bases to trimming and J lost 7 bases; unmatched junction nucleotides: 5. There are 15 residues in the CDR3. CDR3 nucleotides: TGTGCCAGCAGCTTAAGGCTAGCGGGAGTTAATGAGCAGTTCTTC. Translated: CASSLRLAGVNEQFF.

A word on this clonotype: The junction departs from the called germline gene at one end, perhaps through a read error. The V call is TRBV5-1, the J call TRBJ2-1; D is possibly TRBD2 (6 bases). The CDR3 length is 17 residues. From germline, CDR1 is SGHRS and CDR2 YFSETQ. CDR3 in DNA: TGTGCCAGCAGCGCCCTTCTTGCGTCTGCGGGAATAAATGAGCAGTTCTTC. It yields the protein CASSALLASAGINEQFF.

The chain is built from TRBV18 and TRBJ2-5; 14 bases agree with TRBD2. The V segment lost 5 bases and the J segment 5 bases; nucleotides outside the gene matches: 13. The CDR3 has 18 residues. Germline CDR1 KGHSH, CDR2 LQKENI. CDR3 in DNA: TGTGCCAGCTCATCCGGACTAGCGGGAGGAAAAGTCTATGAGACCCAGTACTTC. Amino acid sequence: CASSSGLAGGKVYETQYF.

This clonotype was counted only a few times. The chain joins TRBV7-9 to TRBJ1-1; no clear D gene. V dropped 6 bases and J dropped 7 bases, with 12 bases sitting between them. Germline CDR1 and CDR2: SEHNR and FQNEAQ (reference sequence). The CDR3 runs 12 residues. The CDR3 protein is CASSRSNFEAFF. The CDR3 nucleotides read TGTGCCAGCAGTCGAAGCAACTTTGAAGCTTTCTTT.

In its sample, this clonotype was seen a few times. The rearrangement links TRBV7-9 to TRBJ2-3; D is unclear. With 5 bases removed from V and 6 bases from J, the gap between germline ends came to 6 bases. The CDR3 length is 11 residues. Germline assignment: CDR1 SEHNR and CDR2 FQNEAQ (reference sequence). The CDR3 DNA sequence: TGTGCCAGCAGCCCCTGGGATACGCAGTATTTT. As protein: CASSPWDTQYF.

The chain employs TRBV5-1 and TRBJ2-7; 14 positions agree with TRBD2. CDR1 SGHRS and CDR2 YFSETQ come from the germline V gene. The CDR3 is 14 residues long. J lost 8 bases, V lost 4 bases, and 5 bases had no gene match. The CDR3 nucleotides read TGCGCCAGCAGCGAGGGACTAGCGGGAGCTCAGCAGTACTTC. Protein sequence: CASSEGLAGAQQYF. Combining the CDR3 with reference TRBV5-1 and TRBJ2-7 gives the whole variable domain KAGVTQTPRYLIKTRGQQVTLSCSPISGHRSVSWYQQTPGQGLQFLFEYFSETQRNKGNFPGRFSGRQFSNSRSEMNVSTLELGDSALYLCASSEGLAGAQQYFGPGTRLTVT.

This chain uses TRBV5-1 with TRBJ2-7; D may be TRBD1 (6 bases). Germline V gene sequence: CDR1 SGHRS, CDR2 YFSETQ. The CDR3 has 18 residues. V was clipped by 3 bases and J by 0 bases, with 22 bases between them. The CDR3 here is CASSWGIRQAGPSYEQYF. CDR3 in DNA: TGCGCCAGCAGCTGGGGCATTAGACAGGCCGGTCCCTCCTACGAGCAGTACTTC.

Only a few counts were recorded for this clonotype. V usage is TRBV30 and J usage is TRBJ1-5; D is uncertain. Germline V lookup: CDR1 GTSNPN, CDR2 SVGIG (reference sequence). This CDR3 is 12 amino acids long. Deletions cut 6 bases from V and 3 bases from J, with 9 bases between. The CDR3 loop reads CACPGDNQPQHF. The CDR3 DNA follows: TGTGCCTGCCCGGGAGACAATCAGCCCCAGCATTTT.

This clonotype was seen many times. The chain combines TRBV6-1 with TRBJ2-3; TRBD1 agrees at 8 bases. Germline loops: CDR1 MNHNS, CDR2 SASEGT. The CDR3 sequence is 15 residues long. Trimming cost V 5 bases and J 0 bases; bases outside gene matches: 4. CDR3 loop: CASSYRDRSTDTQYF. The CDR3 region has the DNA TGTGCCAGCAGTTACCGGGACAGGAGCACAGATACGCAGTATTTT.

This clonotype was seen at least ten times. CDR3 nucleotide sequence: TGTGCCAGCAGCTTGACTAGCGGGGCAGTCAATGAGCAGTTCTTC. Its translation is CASSLTSGAVNEQFF. This chain links TRBV7-3 with TRBJ2-1; 11 bases match TRBD2. V lost 3 bases to trimming and J lost 6 bases; unmatched junction nucleotides: 4. Germline V gives CDR1 SGHTA, CDR2 FQGTGA. This CDR3 is 15 amino acids long.

In its sample, this clonotype was seen many times. The junction does not match germline at one end; this may be a read error. The chain is built from TRBV29-1 and TRBJ2-1, with 10 bases identical to TRBD2. Looked up from germline, CDR1 is SQVTM and CDR2 is ANQGSEA. There are 17 residues in the CDR3. Here the CDR3 DNA reads TGCAGCCTTGAGGATGGGGAAAGCGGGAGGGCCTACAATGAGCAGTTCTTC. It translates to CSLEDGESGRAYNEQFF.

This clonotype showed up just a few times. The chain couples TRBV28 to TRBJ2-7, with TRBD1 matching over 7 bases. From germline, CDR1 is MDHEN and CDR2 SYDVKM. Trimming removed 6 bases from V and 2 bases from J; junction bases left unmatched: 4. The CDR3 loop spans 13 amino acids. CDR3 in DNA: TGTGCCAGCAGCCAGACAGGGACCTACGAGCAGTACTTC. Translated, it gives CASSQTGTYEQYF.

The chain links TRBV5-1 to TRBJ2-1; weak D call: TRBD2 (6 bases). The CDR3 has 17 residues. With 4 bases removed from V and 0 bases from J, the gap between germline ends came to 17 bases. Germline lookup yields CDR1 SGHRS and CDR2 YFSETQ. The CDR3 DNA is TGCGCCAGCAGCCCCCAGGAGGGAGTGAGCTCCTACAATGAGCAGTTCTTC. Its protein is CASSPQEGVSSYNEQFF.

This chain links TRBV28 with TRBJ2-2; 10 nucleotides match TRBD1. Looked up from germline, CDR1 is MDHEN and CDR2 is SYDVKM. CDR3 size: 15 residues. V was clipped by 6 bases and J by 6 bases; unmatched bases: 7. CDR3 amino acids: CASRTGQGISGELFF. In nucleotides, the CDR3 is TGTGCCAGCAGGACGGGACAGGGGATCTCCGGGGAGCTGTTTTTT.

This clonotype was recorded many times. Written as DNA, the CDR3 is TGTGCCAGCAGCGCCCCTGAGGGCACTGAAGCTTTCTTT. This encodes CASSAPEGTEAFF. The chain carries TRBV11-3 and TRBJ1-1; no definite D call. The ends were cut back, 5 bases at V and 4 bases at J, with 11 bases in the middle. Germline CDR1 SGHNT, CDR2 YENEEA. There are 13 residues in the CDR3.

Ten or more counts support this clonotype. The chain is built from TRBV20-1 and TRBJ2-3; TRBD2 matches 15 bases. The J segment lost 4 bases and the V segment lost 5 bases, leaving 13 bases of the junction unmatched. Germline CDR1 reads DFQATT; CDR2 reads SNEGSKA (reference sequence). This CDR3 spans 18 amino acids. The CDR3: CSAGSPGLAGGASDTQYF. Here the CDR3 DNA reads TGCAGTGCTGGATCCCCGGGACTAGCGGGGGGTGCCTCAGATACGCAGTATTTT.

In its sample, this clonotype was seen many times. The chain uses TRBV11-1 and TRBJ2-2, with D hard to call. CDR1 SGHAT and CDR2 FQDESV come from the germline V gene (reference sequence). CDR3 length equals 13 residues. The V and J ends lost 3 bases and 5 bases respectively, with 7 bases between them. CDR3: CASSFVRTGELFF. CDR3 bases: TGTGCCAGCAGCTTTGTTCGTACCGGGGAGCTGTTTTTT.

This clonotype showed up just a few times. This chain links TRBV2 with TRBJ2-7, with TRBD2 identical over 10 bases. J gave up 1 base and V 7 bases, and 7 bases lay outside the gene matches. CDR1 is SNHLY, CDR2 FYNNEI, per germline. The CDR3 consists of 15 residues. Here the CDR3 DNA reads TGTGCCAGCAAACCTGTAGCGGGAGGTTCCTACGAGCAGTACTTC. Amino acid sequence: CASKPVAGGSYEQYF.

J is TRBJ2-1 and V is TRBV7-3; no definite D call. Germline loops: CDR1 SGHTA, CDR2 FQGTGA. The V gene lost 0 bases and the J gene lost 9 bases, with 9 bases spanning the gap. CDR3 length: 13 amino acids. The CDR3 DNA reads TGTGCCAGCAGCTTAACGGAGACGGCTGAGCAGTTCTTC. This sequence encodes CASSLTETAEQFF.